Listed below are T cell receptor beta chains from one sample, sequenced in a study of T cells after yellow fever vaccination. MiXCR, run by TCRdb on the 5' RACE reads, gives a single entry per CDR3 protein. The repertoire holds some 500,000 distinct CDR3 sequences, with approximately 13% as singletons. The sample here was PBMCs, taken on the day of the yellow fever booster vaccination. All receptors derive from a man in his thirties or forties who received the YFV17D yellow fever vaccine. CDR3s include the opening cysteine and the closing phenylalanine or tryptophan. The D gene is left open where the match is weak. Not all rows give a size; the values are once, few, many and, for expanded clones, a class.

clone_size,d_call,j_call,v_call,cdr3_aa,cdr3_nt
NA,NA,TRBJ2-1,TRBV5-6,CASSLGQEIHEQFF,TGTGCCAGCAGCTTGGGGCAGGAGATCCATGAGCAGTTCTTC
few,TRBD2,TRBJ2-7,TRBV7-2,CASSWSGRAHEQYF,TGTGCCAGCAGCTGGAGCGGGAGAGCCCACGAGCAGTACTTC
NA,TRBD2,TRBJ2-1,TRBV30,CAWSGGPSGRSEQFF,TGTGCCTGGTCCGGCGGGCCTAGCGGGAGAAGTGAGCAGTTCTTC
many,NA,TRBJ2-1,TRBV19,CASSEKRTIAYNEQFF,TGTGCCAGTAGTGAAAAGAGAACTATAGCCTACAATGAGCAGTTCTTC
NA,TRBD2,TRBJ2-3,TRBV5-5,CASSWGLAGLTDTQYF,TGTGCCAGCAGCTGGGGACTAGCGGGACTCACAGATACGCAGTATTTT
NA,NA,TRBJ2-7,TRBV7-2,CASSLDIGGGVEQYF,TGTGCCAGCAGCTTGGACATCGGAGGGGGAGTCGAGCAGTACTTC
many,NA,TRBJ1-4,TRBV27,CASTQGGRSEKLFF,TGTGCCAGCACCCAAGGAGGGAGGTCGGAAAAACTGTTTTTT
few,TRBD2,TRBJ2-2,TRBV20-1,CSAPRDYPLTGELFF,TGCAGTGCCCCCCGGGACTACCCTCTCACCGGGGAGCTGTTTTTT
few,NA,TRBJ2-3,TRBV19,CASSILPPSRDTQYF,TGTGCCAGTAGTATCCTTCCCCCGTCCAGAGATACGCAGTATTTT
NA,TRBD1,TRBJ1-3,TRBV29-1,CSVGQGERNTIYF,TGCAGCGTTGGGCAGGGGGAAAGAAACACCATATATTTT
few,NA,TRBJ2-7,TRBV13,CASSLDPRATYEQYF,TGTGCCAGCAGCTTAGACCCCAGGGCAACGTACGAGCAGTACTTC
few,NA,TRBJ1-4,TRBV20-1,CSASGEEEKLFF,TGCAGTGCTAGTGGGGAGGAAGAAAAACTGTTTTTT
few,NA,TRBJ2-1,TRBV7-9,CASSSSSFNEQFF,TGTGCCAGCAGCTCCTCCTCCTTTAATGAGCAGTTCTTC
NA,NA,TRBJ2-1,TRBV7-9,CASSLAGWRSSYNEQFF,TGTGCCAGCAGCTTAGCGGGGTGGCGTTCCTCCTACAATGAGCAGTTCTTC
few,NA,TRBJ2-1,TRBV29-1,CSVNLVLNEQFF,TGCAGCGTGAACTTGGTTCTGAATGAGCAGTTCTTC
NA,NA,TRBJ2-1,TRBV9,CASSVGTAGEQFF,TGTGCCAGCAGCGTCGGGACCGCCGGTGAGCAGTTCTTC
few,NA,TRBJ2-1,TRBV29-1,CSVDDLTYNEQFF,TGCAGCGTGGACGATCTCACCTACAATGAGCAGTTCTTC
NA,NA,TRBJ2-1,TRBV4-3,CASSQDAAHEQFF,TGCGCCAGCAGCCAAGATGCGGCCCACGAGCAGTTCTTC
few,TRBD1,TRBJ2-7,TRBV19,CASRQGGTYEQYF,TGTGCCAGTCGACAGGGTGGGACCTACGAGCAGTACTTC
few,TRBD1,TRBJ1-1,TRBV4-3,CASSLTTGGATEAFF,TGCGCCAGCAGCCTCACAACAGGGGGGGCCACTGAAGCTTTCTTT
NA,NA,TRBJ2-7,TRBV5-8,CASSLARWQYF,TGTGCCAGCAGCTTGGCCCGGTGGCAGTACTTC
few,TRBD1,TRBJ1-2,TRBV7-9,CASSLVPGQDGGYTF,TGTGCCAGCAGCCTCGTCCCGGGACAGGACGGAGGCTACACCTTC
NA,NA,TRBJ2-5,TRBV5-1,CASSLGGTTQETQYF,TGCGCCAGCAGCTTGGGCGGGACCACCCAAGAGACCCAGTACTTC
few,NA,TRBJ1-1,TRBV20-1,CSVTFGGVNTEAFF,TGCAGTGTCACGTTCGGGGGGGTGAACACTGAAGCTTTCTTT
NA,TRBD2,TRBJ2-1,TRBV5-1,CASSLFQREGGNEQFF,TGCGCCAGCAGCTTGTTCCAGCGGGAGGGTGGCAATGAGCAGTTCTTC
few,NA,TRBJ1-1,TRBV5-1,CASSLDWDIAAFF,TGCGCCAGCAGCTTGGATTGGGATATTGCGGCTTTCTTT
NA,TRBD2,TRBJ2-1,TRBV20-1,CSALAGVNYNEQFF,TGCAGTGCACTAGCGGGAGTAAACTACAATGAGCAGTTCTTC
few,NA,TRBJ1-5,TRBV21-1,CASSKALVRLHQPQHF,TGTGCCAGCAGCAAAGCACTGGTGCGGCTCCATCAGCCCCAGCATTTT
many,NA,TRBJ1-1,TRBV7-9,CASSLEAGLNTEAFF,TGTGCCAGCAGCCTAGAGGCAGGACTGAACACTGAAGCTTTCTTT
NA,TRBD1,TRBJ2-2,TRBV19,CASRLGQVTGELFF,TGTGCCAGTAGACTGGGACAGGTGACCGGGGAGCTGTTTTTT
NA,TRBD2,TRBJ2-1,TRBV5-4,CASKAGTSEYNEQFF,TGTGCCAGCAAGGCCGGGACTAGCGAATACAATGAGCAGTTCTTC
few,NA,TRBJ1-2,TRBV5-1,CASSLETASNYGYTF,TGCGCCAGCAGCTTGGAGACAGCTTCTAACTATGGCTACACCTTC